Shown below are 26 T cell receptor beta chains from a single sample sequenced in a study of radiation and T cells in renal cell carcinoma (dated by TCRdb to the early 2020s). What the time point label conveys for this sample: tumor resected at nephrectomy. The sample's treatment or condition label, in plain terms: 15 Gy SBRT to primary tumor, nephrectomy 4 weeks later. The receptor library was made with the immunoSEQ multiplex PCR assay. Held by TCRdb, this immuneACCESS table contains in-frame sequences only and omits some clones. Under half of the omission traces to an unresolved V gene where checked; the cause of the rest is unknown. The sample records about 22,000 clones, more than 40% of which are singletons. The top ten clones comprise roughly 16% of the sample. Sequenced material: tumor tissue, taken from a patient whose treatment included radiotherapy and nephrectomy. Every receptor here comes from a woman aged 45-59 years with renal cell carcinoma.

As regards this clone: At one of its ends the junction is not consistent with the germline gene, which may arise from a read error. The chain combines TRBV7-6 with TRBJ1-4; 9 bases fit TRBD1. Germline V gives CDR1 SGHVS, CDR2 FNYEAQ. CDR3 length equals 15 residues. In nucleotides, the CDR3 is TGTGCCAGCAGCCTAGCCGGGACAGGGAGCGAAAAACTGTTTTTT. This encodes CASSLAGTGSEKLFF. Complete variable domain (other parts from reference TRBV7-6 and TRBJ1-4): GAGVSQSPRYKVTKRGQDVALRCDPISGHVSLYWYRQALGQGPEFLTYFNYEAQQDKSGLPNDRFSAERPEGSISTLTIQRTEQRDSAMYRCASSLAGTGSEKLFFGSGTQLSVL.

This clone was seen repeatedly, ten times or more. V gene TRBV6-1 combines with J gene TRBJ1-2; possibly TRBD1 for D (6 bases). The CDR3 sequence is 13 residues long. Germline V gene lookup returns CDR1 MNHNS and CDR2 SASEGT. Trimming shortened V by 4 bases and J by 4 bases, and 10 bases separated the two germline ends. The CDR3 coding sequence is TGTGCCAGCAGTGCCACAGGGCTCTATGGCTACACCTTC. Translated, it gives CASSATGLYGYTF.

This clone was counted only a few times. The chain joins TRBV9 to TRBJ1-3; TRBD1 is a possible D gene (5 bases). The CDR3 covers 13 residues. Trimming cost V 6 bases and J 2 bases, with 9 bases left between them. Germline V gives CDR1 SGDLS, CDR2 YYNGEE. The CDR3 reads CASKGTTGNTIYF. The CDR3 nucleotides are TGTGCCAGCAAGGGGACCACTGGAAACACCATATATTTT.

This clone was found a few times. The CDR3 loop reads CASSLETGGESPLHF. In DNA form, the CDR3 reads TGCGCCAGCAGCTTGGAAACCGGGGGGGAGTCACCCCTCCACTTT. This chain connects TRBV5-1 to TRBJ1-6; perhaps TRBD1 as D (5 bases). Looked up from germline, CDR1 is SGHRS and CDR2 is YFSETQ. V was clipped by 0 bases and J by 10 bases, with 14 bases between them. This CDR3 is built from 15 residues.

On this clone itself: The same CDR3 arises from other DNA sequences in this sample as well. The chain links TRBV4-3 to TRBJ1-1; no clear D gene. The CDR3 has 13 residues. Germline CDR1 LGHNA, CDR2 YSLEER. The V gene lost 3 bases and the J gene lost 2 bases, with 7 bases spanning the gap. This chain's CDR3 is CASSQAGNTEAFF. In DNA, the CDR3 is TGCGCCAGCAGCCAGGCGGGTAACACTGAAGCTTTCTTT.

In its sample, this clone was seen a few times. This sequence joins TRBV6-1 and TRBJ1-4; D remains unclear. Per the germline V gene, CDR1 is MNHNS and CDR2 is SASEGT. This CDR3 has 14 residues. V was clipped by 5 bases and J by 0 bases, with 7 bases between them. The CDR3 nucleotides read TGTGCCAGCAGTTATCTTACAACTAATGAAAAACTGTTTTTT. Protein sequence: CASSYLTTNEKLFF.

This rearrangement joins TRBV29-1 to TRBJ2-6; D is perhaps TRBD1 or TRBD2 (5 bases each). Germline V CDR1 and CDR2: SQVTM, ANQGSEA. Trimming took 6 bases from V and 4 from J, leaving 10 bases between them. CDR3 length: 13 amino acids. CDR3 sequence reads: CSVGTRGANVLTF. The CDR3 nucleotides read TGCAGCGTGGGGACGCGAGGGGCCAACGTCCTGACTTTC. Looking up the rest from reference TRBV29-1 and TRBJ2-6 gives the full variable domain: SAVISQKPSRDICQRGTSLTIQCQVDSQVTMMFWYRQQPGQSLTLIATANQGSEATYESGFVIDKFPISRPNLTFSTLTVSNMSPEDSSIYLCSVGTRGANVLTFGAGSRLTVL.

This chain connects TRBV11-3 to TRBJ2-2, with D tentatively TRBD2 (5 bases). Trimming removed 1 base from V and 4 bases from J, with 13 bases in between. The CDR3 is 16 amino acids. Germline V gene lookup returns CDR1 SGHNT and CDR2 YENEEA. CDR3: CASSLAPREGTGELFF. For the CDR3, the DNA is TGTGCCAGCAGCTTAGCGCCCCGCGAGGGCACCGGGGAGCTGTTTTTT.

The V and J genes are TRBV5-6 and TRBJ2-3; 9 bases are shared with TRBD2. The CDR3 is 16 residues long. Losses at the gene ends were 5 bases for V and 2 bases for J; bases not matched to a gene: 9. Germline V gives CDR1 SGHDT, CDR2 YYEEEE. For the CDR3, the DNA is TGTGCCAGCAGTGCAGGAAGCGGGGGGTTCACAGATACGCAGTATTTT. It encodes CASSAGSGGFTDTQYF.

This clone has just a few counts. The chain recombines TRBV9 with TRBJ1-1; TRBD1 is a possible D gene (6 bases). The CDR3 covers 13 residues. Germline-derived CDR1 and CDR2 are SGDLS and YYNGEE. With 4 bases removed from V and 3 bases from J, the gap between germline ends came to 10 bases. DNA of the CDR3: TGTGCCAGCAGCCCTCCAGGGGACACTGAAGCTTTCTTT. Protein sequence: CASSPPGDTEAFF.

The chain is built from TRBV29-1 and TRBJ1-1, with TRBD1 as a possible D gene (5 bases). Germline V gene lookup returns CDR1 SQVTM and CDR2 ANQGSEA. V lost 7 bases and J lost 0, with 12 bases in between. The CDR3 covers 13 residues. The CDR3 here is CSARRGLNTEAFF. The CDR3 DNA sequence: TGCAGCGCCCGCCGGGGGTTGAACACTGAAGCTTTCTTT.

This clone was detected only once. The genes are TRBV7-2 and TRBJ1-3; D gene unclear. CDR1 and CDR2 (germline): SGHTA, FQGNSA. This CDR3 is 16 amino acids long. The V end lost 0 bases, the J end lost 1 base, and 10 bases lay between the germline ends. The CDR3 loop is CASSLATGLSGNTIYF. CDR3 sequence (DNA): TGTGCCAGCAGCTTAGCCACCGGCTTATCTGGAAACACCATATATTTT. The whole variable domain, filled in from reference TRBV7-2 and TRBJ1-3, reads GAGVSQSPSNKVTEKGKDVELRCDPISGHTALYWYRQSLGQGLEFLIYFQGNSAPDKSGLPSDRFSAERTGGSVSTLTIQRTQQEDSAVYLCASSLATGLSGNTIYFGEGSWLTVV.

The chain employs TRBV5-6 and TRBJ1-5; 7 bases agree with TRBD1. The V gene's germline CDR1 is SGHDT and CDR2 YYEEEE. The junction had 8 bases not matched to a gene; V was cut back by 4 bases and J by 7 bases. CDR3 length equals 14 residues. The CDR3 reads CASSLPDRAQPQHF. CDR3 sequence (DNA): TGTGCCAGCAGCCTCCCCGACAGGGCCCAGCCCCAGCATTTT.

The J gene is TRBJ2-3, the V gene TRBV2; 13 nucleotides line up with TRBD2. CDR3 length: 15 amino acids. Trimming at V came to 5 bases and at J to 5 bases, leaving 4 bases not matched to a gene. The germline V gene has CDR1 SNHLY and CDR2 FYNNEI. The CDR3 reads CASSPLAGGGDTQYF. CDR3 nucleotides: TGTGCCAGCAGTCCACTAGCGGGGGGGGGAGATACGCAGTATTTT.

The V gene is TRBV5-4, the J gene TRBJ1-3; D is unresolved. The V gene lost 4 bases and the J gene lost 4 bases, with 12 bases spanning the gap. CDR1 and CDR2 from the germline V gene are SGHNT and YYREEE (reference sequence). The CDR3 runs to 14 residues. The CDR3 is CASSLSGFGNTIYF. Here the CDR3 DNA reads TGTGCCAGCAGCCTAAGCGGATTCGGAAACACCATATATTTT. The variable domain in full, with the rest retrieved from reference TRBV5-4 and TRBJ1-3, is ETGVTQSPTHLIKTRGQQVTLRCSSQSGHNTVSWYQQALGQGPQFIFQYYREEENGRGNFPPRFSGLQFPNYSSELNVNALELDDSALYLCASSLSGFGNTIYFGEGSWLTVV.

The chain joins TRBV5-1 to TRBJ2-5, with no clear D. The CDR3 length is 14 residues. Germline V gene sequence: CDR1 SGHRS, CDR2 YFSETQ. V lost 1 base to trimming and J lost 1 base, with 8 bases between them. CDR3 region: CASSLIQIQETQYF. In DNA, the CDR3 is TGCGCCAGCAGCTTGATACAGATCCAAGAGACCCAGTACTTC.

This chain links TRBV5-1 with TRBJ2-7, with 10 bases lining up with TRBD2. Looked up from germline, CDR1 is SGHRS and CDR2 is YFSETQ. The CDR3 extends over 15 amino acids. The trim removed 4 bases at V and 3 bases at J, leaving 7 bases unmatched. CDR3: CASSPQLAGLYEQYF. CDR3 bases: TGCGCCAGCAGCCCACAACTAGCGGGGCTCTACGAGCAGTACTTC. Filled out from reference TRBV5-1 and TRBJ2-7, the complete variable domain reads KAGVTQTPRYLIKTRGQQVTLSCSPISGHRSVSWYQQTPGQGLQFLFEYFSETQRNKGNFPGRFSGRQFSNSRSEMNVSTLELGDSALYLCASSPQLAGLYEQYFGPGTRLTVT.

The CDR3 DNA follows: TGTGCCAGCAGGGGAGGTCGTAGGGAGACCCAGTACTTC. Amino acid sequence: CASRGGRRETQYF. V gene TRBV7-6 combines with J gene TRBJ2-5; a weak D match, TRBD2 (6 bases). V lost 6 bases, J lost 5 bases, and 13 bases lay in between. Per germline, CDR1 SGHVS and CDR2 FNYEAQ. This CDR3 is 13 amino acids long.

The chain recombines TRBV6-5 with TRBJ1-2, with D possibly TRBD1 on 6 matching bases. CDR3 length equals 15 residues. Deletions cut 0 bases from V and 2 bases from J, with 10 bases between. Germline loops: CDR1 MNHEY, CDR2 SVGAGI. The DNA of the CDR3 is TGTGCCAGCAGTTACTCGGGCAGGGGAAACTATGGCTACACCTTC. Translating gives CASSYSGRGNYGYTF.

At least ten counts were recorded for this clone. The V call is TRBV7-8, the J call TRBJ2-7, with D possibly TRBD1 on 5 matching bases. CDR1 SGHVS and CDR2 FQNEAQ come from the germline V gene. V was cut by 1 base and J by 2 bases, with 15 bases left in between. The CDR3 is 16 residues long. The CDR3 loop is CASSLGSWGSTYEQYF. The CDR3 DNA follows: TGTGCCAGCAGCTTAGGGTCGTGGGGCAGCACCTACGAGCAGTACTTC.

V and J are TRBV5-4 and TRBJ1-1; TRBD1 is a possible D gene (6 bases). The CDR3 has 15 residues. Germline CDR1 SGHNT, CDR2 YYREEE (reference sequence). The V gene lost 2 bases and the J gene lost 0 bases, with 11 bases spanning the gap. The CDR3 protein is CASSFNRVVNTEAFF. CDR3 DNA: TGTGCCAGCAGCTTTAACAGGGTGGTGAACACTGAAGCTTTCTTT.

The gene calls are TRBV2 and TRBJ1-5; D ambiguous. CDR1 and CDR2 (germline): SNHLY, FYNNEI. The CDR3 is 16 residues long. V was shortened by 6 bases and J by 0 bases, with 15 bases between the two germline ends. Here the CDR3 reads CASSPFPRSSNQPQHF. In nucleotides, the CDR3 is TGTGCCAGCAGCCCATTCCCCCGTTCTAGCAATCAGCCCCAGCATTTT.

The chain links TRBV19 to TRBJ1-1; D is unclear. Looked up from germline, CDR1 is LNHDA and CDR2 is SQIVND (reference sequence). Trimming took 5 bases from V and 2 from J, leaving 9 bases between them. CDR3 size: 13 residues. CDR3 nucleotide sequence: TGTGCCAGTAGTCCCCGCCACAACACTGAAGCTTTCTTT. Its translation: CASSPRHNTEAFF.

The CDR3: CASSETPQETQYF. DNA of the CDR3: TGTGCCAGCAGTGAAACTCCTCAAGAGACCCAGTACTTC. The V gene is TRBV25-1, the J gene TRBJ2-5, with D hard to call. The CDR3 has 13 residues. Trimming cost V 2 bases and J 2 bases, with 6 bases left between them. Germline values: CDR1 MGHDK, CDR2 SYGVNS.

The V and J genes are TRBV30 and TRBJ2-1; 8 bases line up with TRBD2. The CDR3 length is 12 residues. V was pared by 3 bases and J by 7 bases, with 2 bases of the junction left unmatched. Germline V lookup: CDR1 GTSNPN, CDR2 SVGIG (reference sequence). The CDR3 DNA reads TGTGCCTGGAGCCGGGGGGGTAATGAGCAGTTCTTC. Its protein is CAWSRGGNEQFF.

This chain links TRBV7-9 with TRBJ2-1, with D possibly called TRBD1 or TRBD2 (6 bases each). V gave up 3 bases and J gave up 2 bases, with 14 bases separating them. Germline V CDR1 and CDR2: SEHNR, FQNEAQ (reference sequence). The CDR3 loop spans 16 amino acids. The CDR3 is CASSFKGGITYNEQFF. The CDR3 DNA sequence: TGTGCCAGCAGCTTCAAAGGGGGGATCACCTACAATGAGCAGTTCTTC.